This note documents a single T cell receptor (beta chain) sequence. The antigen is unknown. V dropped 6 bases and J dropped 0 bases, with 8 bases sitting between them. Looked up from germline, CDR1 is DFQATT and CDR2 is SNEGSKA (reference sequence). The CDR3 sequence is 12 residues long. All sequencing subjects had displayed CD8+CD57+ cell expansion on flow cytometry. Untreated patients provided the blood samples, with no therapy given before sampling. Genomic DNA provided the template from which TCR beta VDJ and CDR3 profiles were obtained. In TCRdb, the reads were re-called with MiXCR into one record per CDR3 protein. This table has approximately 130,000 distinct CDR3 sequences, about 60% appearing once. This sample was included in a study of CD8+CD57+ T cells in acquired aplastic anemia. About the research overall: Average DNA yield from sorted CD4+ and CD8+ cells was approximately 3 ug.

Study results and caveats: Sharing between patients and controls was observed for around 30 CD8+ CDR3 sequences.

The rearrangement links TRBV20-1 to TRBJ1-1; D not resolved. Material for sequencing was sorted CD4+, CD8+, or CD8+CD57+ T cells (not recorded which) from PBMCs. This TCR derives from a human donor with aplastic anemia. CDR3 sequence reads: CSAPHVNTEAFF. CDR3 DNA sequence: TGCAGTGCGCCGCATGTGAACACTGAAGCTTTCTTT.